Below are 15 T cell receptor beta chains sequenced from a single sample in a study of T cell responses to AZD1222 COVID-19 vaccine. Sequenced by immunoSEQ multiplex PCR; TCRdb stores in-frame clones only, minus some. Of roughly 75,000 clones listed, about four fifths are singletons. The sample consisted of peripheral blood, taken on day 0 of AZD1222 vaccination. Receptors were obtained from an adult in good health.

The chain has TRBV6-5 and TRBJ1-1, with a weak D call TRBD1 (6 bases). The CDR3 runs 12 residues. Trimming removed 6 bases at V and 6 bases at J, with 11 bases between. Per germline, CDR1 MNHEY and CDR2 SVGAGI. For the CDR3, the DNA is TGTGCCAGCAGCCCCGACAGGTCTGAAGCTTTCTTT. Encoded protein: CASSPDRSEAFF.

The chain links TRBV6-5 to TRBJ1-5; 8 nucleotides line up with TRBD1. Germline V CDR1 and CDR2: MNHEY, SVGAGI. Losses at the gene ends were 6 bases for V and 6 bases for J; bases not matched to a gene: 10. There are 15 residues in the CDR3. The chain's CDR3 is CASSRVQGGSQPQHF. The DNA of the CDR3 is TGTGCCAGCAGCCGAGTACAGGGGGGGAGTCAGCCCCAGCATTTT.

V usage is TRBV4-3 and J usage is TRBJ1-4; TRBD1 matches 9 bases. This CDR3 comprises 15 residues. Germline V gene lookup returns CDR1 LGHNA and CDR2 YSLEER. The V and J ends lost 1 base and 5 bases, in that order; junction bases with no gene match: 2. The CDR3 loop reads CASSQGGTGNEKLFF. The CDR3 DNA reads TGCGCCAGCAGCCAAGGGGGGACAGGGAATGAAAAACTGTTTTTT.

For the CDR3, the DNA is TGTGCCAGCAGTCATCTGACAGGGAGGGGCAATCAGCCCCAGCATTTT. Translated, it gives CASSHLTGRGNQPQHF. The rearrangement links TRBV28 to TRBJ1-5; TRBD1 matches at 7 bases. CDR1 and CDR2 (germline): MDHEN, SYDVKM. V dropped 5 bases and J dropped 2; count of bases not matched to a gene: 9. CDR3 length: 16 amino acids.

Here the CDR3 reads CAISESTLGQGFFKETQYF. CDR3 DNA: TGTGCCATCAGTGAGTCGACGCTCGGACAGGGGTTTTTTAAAGAGACCCAGTACTTC. The chain couples TRBV10-3 to TRBJ2-5, with 9 bases lining up with TRBD1. V lost 0 bases and J lost 3; bases outside the gene matches: 14. This CDR3 has 19 amino acids. Germline loops: CDR1 ENHRY, CDR2 SYGVKD.

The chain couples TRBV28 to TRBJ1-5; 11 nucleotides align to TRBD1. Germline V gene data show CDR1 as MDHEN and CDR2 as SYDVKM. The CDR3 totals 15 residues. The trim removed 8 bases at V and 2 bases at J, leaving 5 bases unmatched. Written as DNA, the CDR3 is TGTGCCAGCTCGGGGGGACAGGGGGGCAATCAGCCCCAGCATTTT. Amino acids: CASSGGQGGNQPQHF.

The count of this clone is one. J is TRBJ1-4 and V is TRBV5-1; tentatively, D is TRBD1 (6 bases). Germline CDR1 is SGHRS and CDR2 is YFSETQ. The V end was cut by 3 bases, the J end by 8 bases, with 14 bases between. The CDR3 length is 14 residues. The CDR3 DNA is TGCGCCAGCAGCTCTCAGGGGACTCGAGAAAAACTGTTTTTT. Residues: CASSSQGTREKLFF.

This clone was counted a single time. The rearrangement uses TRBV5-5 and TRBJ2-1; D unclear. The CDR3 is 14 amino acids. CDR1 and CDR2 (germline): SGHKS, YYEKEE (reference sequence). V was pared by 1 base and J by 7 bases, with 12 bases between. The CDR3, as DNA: TGTGCCAGCAGCTTGTCTGCTGATTATAATGAGCAGTTCTTC. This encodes CASSLSADYNEQFF.

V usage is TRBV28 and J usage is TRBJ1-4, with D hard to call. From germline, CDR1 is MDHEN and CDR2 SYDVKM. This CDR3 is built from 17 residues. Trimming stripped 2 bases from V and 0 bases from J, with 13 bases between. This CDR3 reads CASSLIFGLATNEKLFF. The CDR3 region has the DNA TGTGCCAGCAGTTTAATTTTTGGGCTAGCAACTAATGAAAAACTGTTTTTT.

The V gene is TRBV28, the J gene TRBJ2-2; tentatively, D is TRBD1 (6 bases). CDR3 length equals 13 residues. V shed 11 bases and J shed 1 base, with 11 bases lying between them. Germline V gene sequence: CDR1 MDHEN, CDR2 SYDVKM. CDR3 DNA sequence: TGTGCCGGACAGAGTATGAACACCGGGGAGCTGTTTTTT. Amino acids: CAGQSMNTGELFF. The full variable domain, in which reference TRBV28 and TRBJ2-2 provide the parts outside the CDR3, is DVKVTQSSRYLVKRTGEKVFLECVQDMDHENMFWYRQDPGLGLRLIYFSYDVKMKEKGDIPEGYSVSREKKERFSLILESASTNQTSMYLCAGQSMNTGELFFGEGSRLTVL.

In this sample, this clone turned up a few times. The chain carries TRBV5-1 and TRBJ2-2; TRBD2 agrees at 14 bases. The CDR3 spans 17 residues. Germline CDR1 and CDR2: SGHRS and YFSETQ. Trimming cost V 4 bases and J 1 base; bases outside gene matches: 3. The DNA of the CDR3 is TGCGCCAGCAGCGCCGGGACTAGCGGGAGGAACACCGGGGAGCTGTTTTTT. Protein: CASSAGTSGRNTGELFF. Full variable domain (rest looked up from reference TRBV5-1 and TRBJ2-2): KAGVTQTPRYLIKTRGQQVTLSCSPISGHRSVSWYQQTPGQGLQFLFEYFSETQRNKGNFPGRFSGRQFSNSRSEMNVSTLELGDSALYLCASSAGTSGRNTGELFFGEGSRLTVL.

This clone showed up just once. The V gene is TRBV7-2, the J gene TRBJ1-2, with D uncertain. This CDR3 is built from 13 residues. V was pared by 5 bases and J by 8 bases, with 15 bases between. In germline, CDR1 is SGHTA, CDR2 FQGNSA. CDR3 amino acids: CASSPGVEWGYTF. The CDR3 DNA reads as TGTGCCAGCAGCCCCGGGGTGGAGTGGGGCTACACCTTC.

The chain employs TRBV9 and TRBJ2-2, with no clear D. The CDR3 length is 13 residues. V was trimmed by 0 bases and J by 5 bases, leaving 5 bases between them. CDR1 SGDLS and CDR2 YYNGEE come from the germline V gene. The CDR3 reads CASSVGFTGELFF. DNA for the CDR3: TGTGCCAGCAGCGTAGGGTTTACCGGGGAGCTGTTTTTT.

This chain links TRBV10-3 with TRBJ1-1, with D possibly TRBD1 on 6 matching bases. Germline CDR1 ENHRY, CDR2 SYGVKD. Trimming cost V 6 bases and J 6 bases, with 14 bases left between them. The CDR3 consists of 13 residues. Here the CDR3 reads CAISRQDMSEAFF. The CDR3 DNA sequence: TGTGCCATCAGCCGACAGGACATGTCTGAAGCTTTCTTT.

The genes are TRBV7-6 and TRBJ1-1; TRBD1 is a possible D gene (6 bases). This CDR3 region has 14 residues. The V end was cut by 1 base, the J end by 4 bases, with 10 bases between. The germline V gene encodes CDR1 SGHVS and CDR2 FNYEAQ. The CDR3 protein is CASSLDRVSTEAFF. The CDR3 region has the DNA TGTGCCAGCAGCTTAGACAGGGTGAGCACTGAAGCTTTCTTT.